What follows are 14 T cell receptor beta chains derived from one specimen sequenced in a study of blood T cell repertoires in COVID-19. TCRdb's copy holds only in-frame clones and misses some; the assay was immunoSEQ multiplex PCR. The sample includes about 70,000 clones, roughly 80% of them seen just once. Sequencing input: peripheral blood. The receptors derive from a man between 65 and 79 years old who had recovered from COVID-19.

This clone was counted once. The V and J genes are TRBV10-2 and TRBJ2-3; weak D call: TRBD2 (7 bases). This CDR3 has 14 residues. From germline, CDR1 is WSHSY and CDR2 SAAADI. The V end lost 4 bases, the J end lost 4 bases, and 12 bases lay between the germline ends. The CDR3 nucleotides are TGCGCCAGCAGTGTAGGGGGGGACGCAGATACGCAGTATTTT. Its protein is CASSVGGDADTQYF.

This chain uses TRBV10-3 with TRBJ1-6; 9 bases line up with TRBD1. CDR3 length: 14 amino acids. From germline, CDR1 is ENHRY and CDR2 SYGVKD. Trimming cost V 6 bases and J 6 bases; bases outside gene matches: 3. This chain's CDR3 is CAISSGQGNSPLHF. DNA of the CDR3: TGTGCCATCAGCTCGGGACAGGGTAATTCACCCCTCCACTTT.

This clone has more than one count but fewer than ten. The chain is built from TRBV12-3 or TRBV12-4 and TRBJ1-5; D is uncertain. This CDR3 is built from 13 residues. V was cut by 6 bases and J by 6 bases, with 12 bases left in between. This chain's CDR3 is CASSSDRGQPQHF. Written as DNA, the CDR3 is TGTGCCAGCAGCTCGGACCGGGGTCAGCCCCAGCATTTT.

V is TRBV5-6 and J is TRBJ1-2; no clear D. This CDR3 region has 14 residues. The V gene lost 5 bases and the J gene lost 0 bases, with 11 bases spanning the gap. Germline CDR1 and CDR2: SGHDT and YYEEEE. Here the CDR3 DNA reads TGTGCCAGCAGTCTACCTAAGTCTAACTATGGCTACACCTTC. Its translation: CASSLPKSNYGYTF.

The chain uses TRBV19 and TRBJ1-5; possible D gene TRBD1, 6 bases. CDR1 LNHDA and CDR2 SQIVND come from the germline V gene (reference sequence). The CDR3 is 15 amino acids. V lost 7 bases and J lost 3, with 16 bases in between. The CDR3 region has the DNA TGTGCCAGTACCATCCCCGACAGGATCAATCAGCCCCAGCATTTT. This sequence encodes CASTIPDRINQPQHF.

In this sample, this clone turned up a few times. The gene calls are TRBV5-5 and TRBJ1-5; possible D gene TRBD1, 5 bases. Per the germline V gene, CDR1 is SGHKS and CDR2 is YYEKEE (reference sequence). Trimming took 1 base from V and 5 from J, leaving 10 bases between them. The length of the CDR3 is 14 residues. CDR3 in DNA: TGTGCCAGCAGCTTGAATCAGGGATATCAGCCCCAGCATTTT. It codes for CASSLNQGYQPQHF.

The chain is built from TRBV11-2 and TRBJ2-2, with D possibly being TRBD1 (6 bases). The CDR3 runs to 12 residues. Germline CDR1 reads SGHAT; CDR2 reads FQNNGV. With 3 bases removed from V and 8 bases from J, the gap between germline ends came to 7 bases. The CDR3, as DNA: TGTGCCAGCAGCTTTGACAGGGGGGAGCTGTTTTTT. It is translated as CASSFDRGELFF.

The DNA of the CDR3 is TGCGCCAGCAGCTTGCAACGGGGGTGGGGCACAGATACGCAGTATTTT. Its protein product is CASSLQRGWGTDTQYF. J is TRBJ2-3 and V is TRBV5-1, with a tentative D call TRBD2 (6 bases). This CDR3 is 16 amino acids long. Germline CDR1 and CDR2: SGHRS and YFSETQ. V gave up 1 base and J gave up 1 base, with 13 bases separating them.

This clone was seen more than once but under ten times. The chain has TRBV19 and TRBJ2-7; 8 positions agree with TRBD2. V lost 3 bases and J lost 0; bases outside the gene matches: 1. Looked up from germline, CDR1 is LNHDA and CDR2 is SQIVND (reference sequence). This CDR3 region has 14 residues. The CDR3 here is CASSIGGASYEQYF. The CDR3, as DNA: TGTGCCAGTAGTATCGGGGGGGCCTCCTACGAGCAGTACTTC.

The chain uses TRBV10-1 and TRBJ2-7, with TRBD2 matching 9 bases. The germline gives CDR1 WNHNN, CDR2 SYGVQD (reference sequence). J gave up 5 bases and V 5 bases, and 4 bases lay outside the gene matches. The CDR3 is made up of 13 amino acids. CDR3 protein: CASSPGLANEQYF. CDR3 coding DNA: TGCGCCAGCAGTCCGGGACTAGCCAACGAGCAGTACTTC.

The rearrangement uses TRBV6-5 and TRBJ1-5, with D perhaps TRBD1 (5 bases). The CDR3 consists of 15 residues. Germline CDR1 is MNHEY and CDR2 is SVGAGI. V shed 7 bases and J shed 2 bases, with 15 bases lying between them. CDR3 nucleotides: TGTGCCAGCAAAAGGAGGGGAGGAGGCAATCAGCCCCAGCATTTT. This translates into CASKRRGGGNQPQHF.

The chain uses TRBV11-3 and TRBJ2-1, with TRBD2 matching over 12 bases. The CDR3 contains 16 residues. The germline V gene encodes CDR1 SGHNT and CDR2 YENEEA. Trimming cost V 1 base and J 4 bases; bases outside gene matches: 2. The chain's CDR3 is CASSLGLAGVYNEQFF. The CDR3 DNA is TGTGCCAGCAGCTTAGGACTAGCGGGGGTGTACAATGAGCAGTTCTTC. The full variable domain, with the rest looked up from reference TRBV11-3 and TRBJ2-1, is EAGVVQSPRYKIIEKKQPVAFWCNPISGHNTLYWYLQNLGQGPELLIRYENEEAVDDSQLPKDRFSAERLKGVDSTLKIQPAELGDSAVYLCASSLGLAGVYNEQFFGPGTRLTVL.

The chain recombines TRBV27 with TRBJ2-5, with 10 bases identical to TRBD2. The V gene's germline CDR1 is MNHEY and CDR2 SMNVEV (reference sequence). The CDR3 consists of 16 residues. With V trimmed by 1 base and J by 5 bases, 7 bases remained unmatched. The CDR3 nucleotides are TGTGCCAGCAGTTTATATACAGCGGGAGGGCAGGAGACCCAGTACTTC. As protein: CASSLYTAGGQETQYF.

V is TRBV6-5 and J is TRBJ1-5; a possible D gene is TRBD1 (5 bases). Germline V gene sequence: CDR1 MNHEY, CDR2 SVGAGI. This CDR3 has 14 residues. V lost 5 bases and J 5 bases, leaving 13 bases between the germline ends. CDR3 loop: CASSRDSGYQPQHF. CDR3 bases: TGTGCCAGCAGTCGGGACTCGGGGTATCAGCCCCAGCATTTT.